This T cell receptor beta chain was identified in a study of T cells in Graves' hyperthyroidism and ophthalmopathy. Orbital computed tomography and thyroid ultrasound, together with serum TRAb and thyroxine and clinical symptoms, were used for diagnoses. This clonotype was picked up a small number of times. What it binds is unknown. Template material for amplifying TCR beta CDR3 regions consisted of RNA transcripts. Primed by the HTBI set, a first-round RT-PCR was run on the TCR CDR3. TCRdb independently ran MiXCR on the multiplex PCR reads; one entry per CDR3 protein. This sample carries some 570,000 distinct CDR3 sequences, 12% to 15% of them seen once, and the ten largest clones take around 7%. General study points: Model output signaled ophthalmopathy a median roughly 6.1 months ahead of onset.

Trimming pared 2 bases from V and 4 bases from J, leaving 13 bases between. The CDR3 consists of 15 residues. Per germline, CDR1 SGHTA and CDR2 FQGTGA. The chain recombines TRBV7-3 with TRBJ2-3, with unresolved D. Sequencing used blood. The TCR sequence derives from a woman aged 18-30 years with Graves' ophthalmopathy. CDR3 nucleotide sequence: TGTGCCAGCAGCTTAGGGTTAGCCCGGGCAGATACGCAGTATTTT. Its translation is CASSLGLARADTQYF.